This entry is about one TCR beta chain. Its antigen remains unidentified. These data come from a study of OX40 agonist ivuxolimab in advanced cancers. Study-level points and caveats: Clonal expansion by week 6 occurred in CD4+ and CD8+ blood T cells (at 0.1 to 3.0 mg/kg).

Profiling relied on immunoSEQ multiplex PCR, and the TCRdb table lists in-frame clones only, not all of them. The data show around 58,000 clones, around 93% seen once. The CDR3 is made up of 17 amino acids. Germline CDR1 reads LNHDA; CDR2 reads SQIVND (reference sequence). With 7 bases removed from V and 5 bases from J, the gap between germline ends came to 24 bases. Autoimmune disease history or systemic immunosuppression barred patients. The chain uses TRBV19 and TRBJ2-1; D unclear. Sample: CD4+ or CD8+ T cells sorted from blood, taken in a trial of the OX40 agonist ivuxolimab. The sequence was obtained from an adult with an advanced solid tumor such as melanoma, head and neck, liver or kidney cancer. As DNA, the CDR3 is TGTGCCAGTACCCCTGCTCATCGGTCCTATAGCCACAATGAGCAGTTCTTC. Its protein is CASTPAHRSYSHNEQFF.